A single sample gave rise to the 2 T cell receptor beta chains below, sequenced in a study of OX40 agonist ivuxolimab in advanced cancers. The library was prepared using the immunoSEQ multiplex PCR assay. The immuneACCESS repertoire file appears here via TCRdb, limited to in-frame rearrangements. These files lack a portion of the clones; in checked studies, under half of the deficit traces to unresolved V genes, and the cause of the others is not known. Present in this sample are fewer than 35,000 clones, approximately 89% of which were seen just once. Approximately 0.9% of the sample belongs to the ten largest clones. This material consisted of CD4+ or CD8+ T cells sorted from blood, taken in a trial of the OX40 agonist ivuxolimab. The source of these receptors is an adult with an advanced solid tumor such as melanoma, head and neck, liver or kidney cancer.

The J gene is TRBJ1-4, the V gene TRBV28; D uncertain. The CDR3 is made up of 16 amino acids. The germline V gene encodes CDR1 MDHEN and CDR2 SYDVKM. V was shortened by 5 bases and J by 9 bases, with 22 bases between the two germline ends. DNA for the CDR3: TGTGCCAGCAGTCTACCCGGGGAGGGTGGGTCTAAAAAACTGTTTTTT. It specifies CASSLPGEGGSKKLFF.

This sequence joins TRBV15 and TRBJ1-1; D ambiguous. From germline, CDR1 is LNHNV and CDR2 YYDKDF (reference sequence). The CDR3 totals 13 residues. The V and J ends lost 7 bases and 1 base respectively, with 10 bases between them. The CDR3 sequence is CATTATSNTEAFF. CDR3 nucleotide sequence: TGTGCCACCACGGCAACATCGAACACTGAAGCTTTCTTT. The whole variable domain, remainder taken from reference TRBV15 and TRBJ1-1, is DAMVIQNPRYQVTQFGKPVTLSCSQTLNHNVMYWYQQKSSQAPKLLFHYYDKDFNNEADTPDNFQSRRPNTSFCFLDIRSPGLGDTAMYLCATTATSNTEAFFGQGTRLTVV.